This is a list of T cell receptor beta chains from one sample in a study of T cells after posttransplantation cyclophosphamide. Measured with immunoSEQ multiplex PCR; TCRdb has only the in-frame clones, and not every one. The table lists tens of thousands of clones, with no singletons. Specimen: PBMCs. These receptor sequences come from a man in his forties or fifties in good health, CMV-negative, and a related stem cell transplant donor. CDR3s include the opening cysteine and the closing phenylalanine or tryptophan. The D gene is left open where the match is weak. A clone size is listed for some rows: how often the clone was seen (once, few, many), or a class if it is expanded.

j_call v_call d_call clone_size cdr3_nt cdr3_aa
TRBJ1-4 TRBV7-2 TRBD1 many TGTGCCAGCAGCTTAGGACAGGGGGGTGAAAAACTGTTTTTT CASSLGQGGEKLFF
TRBJ2-7 TRBV6-5 TRBD2 many TGTGCCAGCAGTCGCGGGGGGGAGGCCCTCTACGAGCAGTACTTC CASSRGGEALYEQYF
TRBJ2-1 TRBV18 TRBD1 many TGTGCCAGCTCATCGACCGGGACAGGGTCCTACAATGAGCAGTTCTTC CASSSTGTGSYNEQFF
TRBJ2-3 TRBV5-1 NA many TGCGCCAGCAGCTCCGACACGGGCACAGATACGCAGTATTTT CASSSDTGTDTQYF
TRBJ2-1 TRBV4-1 NA many TGCGCCAGCAGCACAGGGCAGGGGAGAGACAATGAGCAGTTCTTC CASSTGQGRDNEQFF
TRBJ1-2 TRBV5-4 TRBD1 many TGTGCCAGCAGCAGGGACAGGGGGCTCGAGGGCTACACCTTC CASSRDRGLEGYTF
TRBJ2-7 TRBV30 NA many TGTGCCTGCTATTCTCCCGGGTTGCTCTACGAGCAGTACTTC CACYSPGLLYEQYF
TRBJ2-3 TRBV4-2 TRBD2 many TGTGCCAGCAGCCATAGCGGGAGACGCGATACGCAGTATTTT CASSHSGRRDTQYF
TRBJ2-5 TRBV5-6 NA many TGTGCCAGCAGCTCGAGAGGAGAGACCCAGTACTTC CASSSRGETQYF
TRBJ2-3 TRBV18 TRBD2 many TGTGCCAGCTCCCCACTAGCGGGAGGGAGCACAGATACGCAGTATTTT CASSPLAGGSTDTQYF
TRBJ2-1 TRBV21-1 NA NA TGTGCCAGCAGCAAAGGGACTGGGGACTCCTACAATGAGCAGTTCTTC CASSKGTGDSYNEQFF
TRBJ2-1 TRBV2 NA many TGTGCCAGCAGCCCCATAGATAATGAGCAGTTCTTC CASSPIDNEQFF
TRBJ2-7 TRBV7-2 TRBD1 many TGTGCCATCCACTCCCGGGACAGGGGGAACTACGAGCAGTACTTC CAIHSRDRGNYEQYF
TRBJ1-2 TRBV7-2 NA many TGTGCCAGCAGCTCGAACAGCTATGGCTACACCTTC CASSSNSYGYTF
TRBJ2-2 TRBV6-1 TRBD1 many TGTGCCAGCAGTCGTCGGACAGGGTCGTCCGGGGAGCTGTTTTTT CASSRRTGSSGELFF
TRBJ2-2 TRBV4-2 TRBD2 many TGTGCCAGCAGTCCTGGGACTAGCGGCTACACCGGGGAGCTGTTTTTT CASSPGTSGYTGELFF
TRBJ2-7 TRBV6-6 TRBD2 many TGTGCCAGCTCTACTAGCGGGAGGATCTACGAGCAGTACTTC CASSTSGRIYEQYF
TRBJ1-1 TRBV5-5 NA many TGTGCCAGCAGCTTAGAGGGGAACACTGAAGCTTTCTTT CASSLEGNTEAFF
TRBJ1-1 TRBV2 TRBD1 many TGTGCCAGCAGACCAGGGGGTAGGCGTGGAGCTTTCTTT CASRPGGRRGAFF
TRBJ2-7 TRBV2 NA many TGTGCCAGCACCCCGGGGAGTCTCTCCTACGAGCAGTACTTC CASTPGSLSYEQYF
TRBJ1-1 TRBV11-2 TRBD1 many TGTGCCAGCAGCTTATTCGGGACAGCTAAGAACACTGAAGCTTTCTTT CASSLFGTAKNTEAFF
TRBJ2-2 TRBV27 TRBD2 few TGTGCCAGCAGTTGGTTCACTACTAGCGGGAGGACGGACACCGGGGAGCTGTTTTTT CASSWFTTSGRTDTGELFF
TRBJ2-4 TRBV23-1 NA few TGCGCCAGCAGTCAAACATTGGAGTACTTT CASSQTLEYF
TRBJ1-2 TRBV6-6 TRBD1 many TGTGCCAGCAGTTACCCGACAGGGGGTGATGGCTACACCTTC CASSYPTGGDGYTF
TRBJ2-1 TRBV5-4 TRBD2 many TGTGCCAGCAGCTTTTATAAGACTAGCGCTCCCTACAATGAGCAGTTCTTC CASSFYKTSAPYNEQFF
TRBJ2-1 TRBV7-8 NA many TGTGCCAGCAGCCATAACCAACAGGGTCTCCCCTACAATGAGCAGTTCTTC CASSHNQQGLPYNEQFF
TRBJ2-1 TRBV7-8 TRBD2 many TGTGCCAGCAGTTCTTTTAGCGGGGTACTTCCCAATGAGCAGTTCTTC CASSSFSGVLPNEQFF
TRBJ2-1 TRBV2 TRBD2 many TGTGCCAGCTCAGGGGGGACTAGCGGGAACAATGAGCAGTTCTTC CASSGGTSGNNEQFF
TRBJ2-7 TRBV7-9 TRBD1 many TGTGCCAGCAGCTCTACTACAGGGGGCGAGCAGTACTTC CASSSTTGGEQYF
TRBJ1-2 TRBV7-9 NA many TGTGCCAGCAGCTTTTATAACTATGGCTACACCTTC CASSFYNYGYTF
TRBJ2-1 TRBV6-6 TRBD2 NA TGTGCCAGCAAGGGAGGGAGCTCCTACAATGAGCAGTTCTTC CASKGGSSYNEQFF
TRBJ1-4 TRBV28 NA many TGTGCCAGCAGTTTTTTAGGCGGGGGCCAAGGTCCAACTAATGAAAAACTGTTTTTT CASSFLGGGQGPTNEKLFF
TRBJ1-5 TRBV7-9 NA many TGTGCCAGCAGCAAGGCGGGAGGCAATCAGCCCCAGCATTTT CASSKAGGNQPQHF
TRBJ2-5 TRBV18 NA many TGTGCCAGCTCACCACCCGGCATAGGGGTGGACTTC CASSPPGIGVDF
TRBJ2-7 TRBV27 TRBD2 many TGTGCCAGCAGACTAGCGGGCTCCTACGAGCAGTACTTC CASRLAGSYEQYF
TRBJ1-2 TRBV4-2 TRBD1 many TGTGCCAGCAGCCACCCGGACAGGGTGGGCTATGGCTACACCTTC CASSHPDRVGYGYTF
TRBJ2-7 TRBV2 NA many TGTGCCAGCAGAGCGGGCTCGAGTTCCCCCTACGAGCAGTACTTC CASRAGSSSPYEQYF
TRBJ1-5 TRBV6-5 TRBD1 many TGTGCCAGCATTAACAGGGGGCAAGGTCGGCCCCAGCATTTT CASINRGQGRPQHF
TRBJ1-2 TRBV19 NA many TGTGCCAGTAGTCGAACTTATGGCTACACCTTC CASSRTYGYTF
TRBJ1-5 TRBV5-1 NA many TGCGCCAGCAGCTTCACAGGGATCGGCCGCGAGCCCCAGCATTTT CASSFTGIGREPQHF
TRBJ1-4 TRBV29-1 NA many TGCAGCGTTAGAGCAGGTGAAAAACTGTTTTTT CSVRAGEKLFF
TRBJ1-5 TRBV18 NA many TGTGCCAGCTCACCTTCACAGGATCAGCCCCAGCATTTT CASSPSQDQPQHF
TRBJ2-3 TRBV15 TRBD2 many TGTGCCACCAGCCGACAGCGGGAGGGCCCGGATACGCAGTATTTT CATSRQREGPDTQYF
TRBJ1-1 TRBV4-3 NA NA TGCGCCAGCAGCCAAGGGAGGAACACTGAAGCTTTCTTT CASSQGRNTEAFF
TRBJ2-5 TRBV28 NA many TGTGCCAGCAGTTTAACGGGGGTACTCGAGACCCAGTACTTC CASSLTGVLETQYF
TRBJ1-1 TRBV7-2 NA NA TGTGCCAGCAGCCTTCGAGTACAGCGGACTGAAGCTTTCTTT CASSLRVQRTEAFF
TRBJ1-2 TRBV21-1 NA NA TGTGCCAGCAGGTTCACACAGGGGGCTAACTATGGCTACACCTTC CASRFTQGANYGYTF
TRBJ2-3 TRBV19 TRBD1 many TGTGCCAGCCGGGACAGGTCCACAGATACGCAGTATTTT CASRDRSTDTQYF
TRBJ1-5 TRBV2 NA many TGTGCCAGCAGTAAGGACAGTCGTAGCCCCCAGCATTTT CASSKDSRSPQHF
TRBJ2-4 TRBV7-2 TRBD2 many TGTGCCAGCAGCTCTGCGGGGGTTGGCATTCAGTACTTC CASSSAGVGIQYF
TRBJ2-7 TRBV27 TRBD2 many TGTGCCAGCAGCTCGTCCCGACTAGCGGGAGGGCCCTACGAGCAGTACTTC CASSSSRLAGGPYEQYF
TRBJ2-7 TRBV20-1 NA many TGCAGTGCTTCCCGTAATTACGAGCAGTACTTC CSASRNYEQYF
TRBJ2-1 TRBV6-4 TRBD2 many TGTGCCAGCAGTCTAGCGGGAGGGGATCTTTTCGTTGAGCAGTTCTTC CASSLAGGDLFVEQFF
TRBJ2-7 TRBV27 TRBD1 many TGTGCCAGCAGTACGGGACAGGAACCATCCTGGGGAGAGCAGTACTTC CASSTGQEPSWGEQYF
TRBJ2-7 TRBV5-1 TRBD2 many TGCGCCAGCAGCTTGGAGCTAGCGGATACGGAGGGAGAGTACTTC CASSLELADTEGEYF